The 23 T cell receptor beta chains in this list originate from one sample, sequenced in a study of CD8 T cells in ankylosing spondylitis. TCRdb analysed the 5' RACE reads with MiXCR anew, one entry per CDR3 protein. In the table there are about 36,000 distinct CDR3 sequences, approximately 6% of which are singletons. Sequencing input: blood, either unsorted or a sorted T cell fraction (not recorded which). The receptor source for this set is a male donor with ankylosing spondylitis or in good health (not recorded which).

This clonotype is a singleton in its sample. This may be a read error: a much more frequent sequence differs by one nucleotide. The rearrangement uses TRBV10-3 and TRBJ2-3, with TRBD1 matching 8 bases. CDR1 is ENHRY, CDR2 SYGVKD, per germline. J gave up 3 bases and V 6 bases, and 8 bases lay outside the gene matches. The CDR3 spans 15 residues. In DNA, the CDR3 is TGTGCCATCAGCCCGGGACAGGTGACAACAGATACGCAGTATTTT. Translated, it gives CAISPGQVTTDTQYF.

The chain uses TRBV11-2 and TRBJ2-7; 7 positions agree with TRBD2. The CDR3 is 15 amino acids. Germline CDR1 is SGHAT and CDR2 is FQNNGV. The J segment lost 3 bases and the V segment lost 3 bases, leaving 8 bases of the junction unmatched. Written as DNA, the CDR3 is TGTGCCAGCAGCTTTTTCGGCGGGAGCGGCTACGAGCAGTACTTC. Residues: CASSFFGGSGYEQYF. Full variable domain (rest looked up from reference TRBV11-2 and TRBJ2-7): EAGVAQSPRYKIIEKRQSVAFWCNPISGHATLYWYQQILGQGPKLLIQFQNNGVVDDSQLPKDRFSAERLKGVDSTLKIQPAKLEDSAVYLCASSFFGGSGYEQYFGPGTRLTVT.

This clonotype was counted at least ten times. The V and J genes are TRBV11-2 and TRBJ2-7, with D maybe TRBD2 (5 bases). The V end lost 1 base, the J end lost 6 bases, and 10 bases lay between the germline ends. The CDR3 length is 13 residues. From germline, CDR1 is SGHAT and CDR2 FQNNGV. The CDR3 DNA is TGTGCCAGCAGCTTAGTCAAGGGAGTCGAGCAGTACTTC. Protein product: CASSLVKGVEQYF.

This clonotype was recorded at least ten times. V and J are TRBV5-1 and TRBJ1-1; D gene uncertain. Germline V CDR1 and CDR2: SGHRS, YFSETQ. The CDR3 is made up of 11 amino acids. The ends were cut back, 6 bases at V and 6 bases at J, with 9 bases in the middle. The CDR3 DNA is TGCGCCAGCACCGAGGACTCTGAAGCTTTCTTT. Protein: CASTEDSEAFF. The whole variable domain, remainder taken from reference TRBV5-1 and TRBJ1-1, is KAGVTQTPRYLIKTRGQQVTLSCSPISGHRSVSWYQQTPGQGLQFLFEYFSETQRNKGNFPGRFSGRQFSNSRSEMNVSTLELGDSALYLCASTEDSEAFFGQGTRLTVV.

This clonotype has ten or more counts. This chain joins TRBV6-5 and TRBJ1-2; possibly TRBD1 for D (6 bases). Germline V lookup: CDR1 MNHEY, CDR2 SVGAGI. The CDR3 loop spans 11 amino acids. Trimming removed 9 bases at V and 6 bases at J, with 11 bases between. The CDR3 region has the DNA TGTGCCAGGCCACAGGGTGATGGCTACACCTTC. This codes for CARPQGDGYTF.

With respect to this clonotype: This clone may be a read error of a much larger clone one base away. The CDR3 DNA sequence: TGTGCCAGCAGCACCTCTAGCGGGAGGCACGAGCTGTACTTC. Translating gives CASSTSSGRHELYF. This chain joins TRBV4-2 and TRBJ2-7; 11 bases are shared with TRBD2. This CDR3 has 14 residues. Germline V gene sequence: CDR1 LGHNA, CDR2 YNFKEQ.

This chain joins TRBV18 and TRBJ2-5; the D is unclear. V lost 0 bases and J 3 bases, leaving 8 bases between the germline ends. CDR1 and CDR2 (germline): KGHSH, LQKENI. The CDR3 loop spans 14 amino acids. CDR3 bases: TGTGCCAGCTCACCACCGGGCAGCAAAGAGACCCAGTACTTC. Its protein is CASSPPGSKETQYF.

This clonotype was detected many times. The chain combines TRBV4-3 with TRBJ1-1; a possible D gene is TRBD1 (5 bases). With 4 bases removed from V and 1 base from J, the gap between germline ends came to 16 bases. This CDR3 has 16 residues. The germline gives CDR1 LGHNA, CDR2 YSLEER. The CDR3 region has the DNA TGCGCCAGCAGCCGGGTTTGGGGCGGAACGAACACTGAAGCTTTCTTT. This gives the protein CASSRVWGGTNTEAFF.

The sample holds many counts of this clonotype. The rearrangement uses TRBV29-1 and TRBJ2-1; no firm D call. Germline V gene lookup returns CDR1 SQVTM and CDR2 ANQGSEA. V was clipped by 3 bases and J by 2 bases, with 17 bases between them. This CDR3 has 16 residues. The CDR3 sequence: CSVDPRLSRPYNEQFF. Written as DNA, the CDR3 is TGCAGCGTTGATCCGCGTTTGTCCAGGCCCTACAATGAGCAGTTCTTC.

At least ten counts were recorded for this clonotype. CDR3 in amino acids: CAISAGGQGAYGYTF. As DNA, the CDR3 is TGTGCCATCAGCGCGGGGGGCCAGGGGGCGTATGGCTACACCTTC. V is TRBV10-3 and J is TRBJ1-2; 8 bases are shared with TRBD1. The CDR3 length is 15 residues. J gave up 5 bases and V 6 bases, and 11 bases lay outside the gene matches. The germline V gene encodes CDR1 ENHRY and CDR2 SYGVKD.

This clonotype showed up many times. This rearrangement joins TRBV25-1 to TRBJ2-1; 9 bases agree with TRBD2. Germline V gives CDR1 MGHDK, CDR2 SYGVNS. The V gene end was trimmed by 1 base and the J gene end by 9 bases; junction bases not matched to a gene: 13. The CDR3 has 17 amino acids. In DNA, the CDR3 is TGTGCCAGCAGTGAATGGCTGGGGGCGGGGGGGCGAAGTGAGCAGTTCTTC. This encodes CASSEWLGAGGRSEQFF. Based on the CDR3 plus reference TRBV25-1 and TRBJ2-1, the full variable domain is EADIYQTPRYLVIGTGKKITLECSQTMGHDKMYWYQQDPGMELHLIHYSYGVNSTEKGDLSSESTVSRIRTEHFPLTLESARPSHTSQYLCASSEWLGAGGRSEQFFGPGTRLTVL.

This clonotype was found many times. This chain connects TRBV5-5 to TRBJ1-4, with D perhaps TRBD1 (5 bases). Trimming cost V 3 bases and J 1 base, with 16 bases left between them. The CDR3 length is 17 residues. CDR1 is SGHKS and CDR2 is YYEKEE in the germline V gene (reference sequence). CDR3 nucleotides: TGTGCCAGCAGCTCGGGGCAGAGTTCAAAAACTAATGAAAAACTGTTTTTT. Protein sequence: CASSSGQSSKTNEKLFF.

This clonotype was seen ten or more times. The CDR3 nucleotides are TGTGCCAGCAGCCAAGTCCCAGCGGGGATCTCCTACGAGCAGTACTTC. Protein product: CASSQVPAGISYEQYF. This rearrangement joins TRBV4-2 to TRBJ2-7, with 7 bases matching TRBD2. This CDR3 region has 16 residues. The germline CDR1 and CDR2 sequences are LGHNA and YNFKEQ. Trimming at V came to 1 base and at J to 0 bases, leaving 6 bases not matched to a gene.

Ten or more counts support this clonotype. The CDR3 nucleotides read TGTGCCAGCAGCTTGCCTCGGGGGAGTGACACAGATACGCAGTATTTT. Encoded protein: CASSLPRGSDTDTQYF. This chain joins TRBV5-6 and TRBJ2-3, with D possibly being TRBD2 (6 bases). CDR1 SGHDT and CDR2 YYEEEE come from the germline V gene. The CDR3 consists of 16 residues. Deletions cut 1 base from V and 2 bases from J, with 14 bases between.

This clonotype was observed many times. The gene calls are TRBV29-1 and TRBJ1-2, with 9 bases aligning to TRBD1. J lost 6 bases, V lost 6 bases, and 17 bases had no gene match. CDR3 length: 16 amino acids. Germline-derived CDR1 and CDR2 are SQVTM and ANQGSEA. The CDR3 here is CSVAPVYRGLYDGYTF. The CDR3 region has the DNA TGCAGCGTGGCCCCGGTGTACAGGGGGCTTTATGATGGCTACACCTTC.

This clonotype showed up many times. The chain recombines TRBV10-3 with TRBJ2-5, with 7 bases lining up with TRBD2. J was trimmed by 3 bases and V by 8 bases; bases with no gene match: 3. CDR1 and CDR2 from the germline V gene are ENHRY and SYGVKD. The length of the CDR3 is 12 residues. The CDR3 DNA reads TGTGCCATCTCGGGGGGTGAAGAGACCCAGTACTTC. Its protein product is CAISGGEETQYF.

This clonotype was detected many times. This chain links TRBV7-2 with TRBJ2-5; 10 nucleotides line up with TRBD2. The V and J ends lost 3 bases and 5 bases, in that order; junction bases with no gene match: 6. CDR3 length: 15 amino acids. The germline gives CDR1 SGHTA, CDR2 FQGNSA. This chain's CDR3 is CASSFGLAVSETQYF. The CDR3, as DNA: TGTGCCAGCAGCTTCGGACTAGCGGTATCGGAGACCCAGTACTTC.

This clonotype has a count of ten or more. The rearrangement joins TRBV5-1 to TRBJ2-1; 8 bases are a match to TRBD2. Germline V gene lookup returns CDR1 SGHRS and CDR2 YFSETQ. The V gene end was trimmed by 7 bases and the J gene end by 6 bases; junction bases not matched to a gene: 6. CDR3 length: 13 amino acids. CDR3 loop: CASALGGGNEQFF. CDR3 coding DNA: TGCGCCAGCGCACTCGGGGGGGGCAATGAGCAGTTCTTC.

In this sample, this clonotype turned up many times. V is TRBV18 and J is TRBJ1-1, with no clear D. The CDR3 covers 16 residues. The ends were cut back, 3 bases at V and 0 bases at J, with 14 bases in the middle. Per germline, CDR1 KGHSH and CDR2 LQKENI. Here the CDR3 reads CASSPLPWTVNTEAFF. Written as DNA, the CDR3 is TGTGCCAGCTCACCGTTACCCTGGACGGTGAACACTGAAGCTTTCTTT. Using reference TRBV18 and TRBJ1-1 for the parts outside the CDR3, the full variable domain is NAGVMQNPRHLVRRRGQEARLRCSPMKGHSHVYWYRQLPEEGLKFMVYLQKENIIDESGMPKERFSAEFPKEGPSILRIQQVVRGDSAAYFCASSPLPWTVNTEAFFGQGTRLTVV.

Concerning this clonotype: One junction end disagrees with the germline gene, perhaps due to a read error. The chain links TRBV5-1 to TRBJ2-1; 8 nucleotides match TRBD1. CDR1 SGHRS and CDR2 YFSETQ come from the germline V gene. This CDR3 has 16 residues. CDR3 region: CASSLRGTGLYSEQFF. In DNA form, the CDR3 reads TGCGCCAGCAGCTTGCGCGGGACAGGACTATACAGTGAGCAGTTCTTC.

V gene TRBV6-2 or TRBV6-3 combines with J gene TRBJ2-7, with 9 bases aligning to TRBD1. With 4 bases clipped from V and 0 bases from J, the junction kept 7 bases outside the gene matches. Germline V gene data show CDR1 as MNHEY and CDR2 as SVGEGT. This CDR3 region has 16 residues. CDR3 in DNA: TGTGCCAGCAGTTCGATATACAGGGGGCTCTCCTACGAGCAGTACTTC. Protein: CASSSIYRGLSYEQYF.

This clonotype was picked up many times. The chain has TRBV23-1 and TRBJ2-3; the match to TRBD2 covers 12 bases. TRBV23-1 is marked as an open reading frame, function uncertain. Trimming at V came to 4 bases and at J to 2 bases, leaving 13 bases not matched to a gene. The CDR3 totals 19 residues. CDR3 residues: CASSRWTSGKVRDTDTQYF. CDR3 bases: TGCGCCAGCAGTCGATGGACTAGCGGGAAGGTTCGCGACACAGATACGCAGTATTTT.

This clonotype was seen ten or more times. The chain carries TRBV25-1 and TRBJ2-7; perhaps TRBD1 as D (5 bases). CDR3 size: 11 residues. From germline, CDR1 is MGHDK and CDR2 SYGVNS. V was trimmed by 7 bases and J by 5 bases, leaving 9 bases between them. CDR3 protein: CASTGYDEQYF. CDR3 nucleotides: TGTGCCAGCACAGGGTACGACGAGCAGTACTTC.